This T cell receptor beta chain was found in a study of technical replicates of blood from a handful of donors. TCRdb's copy holds only in-frame clones and misses some; the assay was immunoSEQ multiplex PCR. In the table there are around 17,000 clones, 80% to 90% of which are singletons. Germline CDR1 is SGHRS and CDR2 is YFSETQ. The CDR3 sequence is 16 residues long. Trimming at V came to 0 bases and at J to 4 bases, leaving 4 bases not matched to a gene. The sequence was obtained from a human donor in good health. The rearrangement joins TRBV5-1 to TRBJ2-1; 10 nucleotides align to TRBD2. The sample comprised PBMCs. The CDR3: CASSLASGGGYNEQFF. CDR3 sequence (DNA): TGCGCCAGCAGCTTGGCCAGCGGGGGGGGGTACAATGAGCAGTTCTTC.